What follows are 14 T cell receptor beta chains derived from one specimen sequenced in a study of Ad26.COV2.S vaccination and SARS-CoV-2 variants. Some clones are missing from TCRdb's copy, which holds only in-frame ones; the method was immunoSEQ multiplex PCR. The top ten clones hold approximately 5% of a sample with 300,000 to 350,000 clones, around 88% of them seen once. Indicated treatment: 15 to 20 received Ad26.COV2.S at low or high dose, single or two shots; a few received placebo; per-sample allocation not given. Sampling was performed 63 days after the first vaccine or placebo injection. The sample here was peripheral blood, taken in a trial of Ad26.COV2.S vaccine versus placebo. All receptors derive from a person between 18 and 59 years old who received the Ad26.COV2.S COVID-19 vaccine or a placebo.

The chain joins TRBV7-2 to TRBJ1-5, with 10 bases aligning to TRBD1. There are 16 residues in the CDR3. Per germline, CDR1 SGHTA and CDR2 FQGNSA. V was clipped by 1 base and J by 9 bases; unmatched bases: 9. CDR3 DNA sequence: TGTGCCAGCAGCTTAGGTGGGACAGGGGTTCAATCGCCCCAGCATTTT. The encoded protein is CASSLGGTGVQSPQHF.

This clone appeared a few times. The chain links TRBV12-3 or TRBV12-4 to TRBJ1-1, with 7 bases identical to TRBD1. V gave up 3 bases and J gave up 4 bases; unmatched junction bases: 2. The CDR3 contains 13 residues. CDR3 protein: CASSFGTATEAFF. CDR3 DNA: TGTGCCAGCAGTTTCGGGACAGCCACTGAAGCTTTCTTT.

The chain links TRBV6-5 to TRBJ2-5, with D perhaps matching TRBD1 (7 bases). Trimming stripped 6 bases from V and 5 bases from J, with 16 bases between. CDR3 length: 14 amino acids. Germline values: CDR1 MNHEY, CDR2 SVGAGI. The CDR3: CASSRYRGGETQYF. The CDR3 region has the DNA TGTGCCAGCAGCCGCTACAGGGGAGGCGAGACCCAGTACTTC.

V usage is TRBV27 and J usage is TRBJ1-6, with TRBD1 matching over 8 bases. The CDR3 length is 16 residues. V shed 6 bases, J shed 7 bases, and the junction held 11 bases outside the gene matches. Germline CDR1 is MNHEY and CDR2 is SMNVEV (reference sequence). CDR3 DNA sequence: TGTGCCAGCAGAACCAGACAGGGGAGAAGGAATTCACCCCTCCACTTT. Residues: CASRTRQGRRNSPLHF.

The rearrangement links TRBV7-9 to TRBJ2-5; D not certain. The germline V gene has CDR1 SEHNR and CDR2 FQNEAQ (reference sequence). Trimming left V 1 base short and J 5 bases short, with 5 bases between. The CDR3 is 12 residues long. The CDR3 sequence is CASSLGAETQYF. The CDR3 DNA follows: TGTGCCAGCAGCTTAGGAGCCGAGACCCAGTACTTC.

The chain couples TRBV18 to TRBJ1-6; 7 nucleotides agree with TRBD1. Germline V gene data show CDR1 as KGHSH and CDR2 as LQKENI. V gave up 3 bases and J gave up 6 bases; unmatched junction bases: 5. CDR3 size: 15 residues. The CDR3 region is CASSPDRATNSPLHF. DNA of the CDR3: TGTGCCAGCTCACCTGACAGGGCGACTAATTCACCCCTCCACTTT.

The V and J genes are TRBV13 and TRBJ1-1; D is perhaps TRBD1 (6 bases). This CDR3 region has 14 residues. CDR1 is PRHDT, CDR2 FYEKMQ, per germline (reference sequence). V lost 5 bases to trimming and J lost 1 base, with 11 bases between them. Here the CDR3 DNA reads TGTGCCAGCAGCGCATTAGGGGGGAACACTGAAGCTTTCTTT. Translated, it gives CASSALGGNTEAFF.

The chain joins TRBV27 to TRBJ1-4; 10 bases map to TRBD1. The CDR3 loop spans 17 amino acids. J gave up 5 bases and V 0 bases, and 6 bases lay outside the gene matches. Germline values: CDR1 MNHEY, CDR2 SMNVEV (reference sequence). As DNA, the CDR3 is TGTGCCAGCAGTTTATCGGGACCGGGACAGGGGAATGAAAAACTGTTTTTT. It yields the protein CASSLSGPGQGNEKLFF.

The rearrangement links TRBV7-9 to TRBJ2-5; TRBD2 matches 12 bases. The germline V gene has CDR1 SEHNR and CDR2 FQNEAQ (reference sequence). Trimming at V came to 6 bases and at J to 5 bases, leaving 10 bases not matched to a gene. The CDR3 extends over 16 amino acids. CDR3 residues: CASSHLTSGRGETQYF. DNA for the CDR3: TGTGCCAGCAGTCACCTGACTAGCGGGAGAGGGGAGACCCAGTACTTC. The full variable domain, with the rest looked up from reference TRBV7-9 and TRBJ2-5, is DTGVSQNPRHKITKRGQNVTFRCDPISEHNRLYWYRQTLGQGPEFLTYFQNEAQLEKSRLLSDRFSAERPKGSFSTLEIQRTEQGDSAMYLCASSHLTSGRGETQYFGPGTRLLVL.

The V gene is TRBV5-1, the J gene TRBJ2-1; maybe TRBD2 (5 bases). Per the germline V gene, CDR1 is SGHRS and CDR2 is YFSETQ. There are 14 residues in the CDR3. V shed 0 bases and J shed 7 bases, with 11 bases lying between them. CDR3 sequence: CASSLVVARNEQFF. For the CDR3, the DNA is TGCGCCAGCAGCTTGGTAGTAGCGAGGAATGAGCAGTTCTTC.

V gene TRBV10-3 combines with J gene TRBJ2-7, with 9 bases lining up with TRBD1. The CDR3 covers 14 residues. The junction had 5 bases not matched to a gene; V was cut back by 2 bases and J by 6 bases. The germline V gene has CDR1 ENHRY and CDR2 SYGVKD. The CDR3 nucleotides are TGTGCCATCAGTGAGGGGACAGGGCTTGGCGAGCAGTACTTC. Protein: CAISEGTGLGEQYF.

Only a few counts were recorded for this clone. The chain couples TRBV27 to TRBJ1-1, with a weak D call TRBD1 (6 bases). The germline V gene encodes CDR1 MNHEY and CDR2 SMNVEV (reference sequence). Trimming stripped 5 bases from V and 4 bases from J, with 14 bases between. The CDR3 contains 14 residues. The CDR3 reads CASSRDLGGTEAFF. Written as DNA, the CDR3 is TGTGCCAGCAGTCGGGACTTAGGGGGCACTGAAGCTTTCTTT.

The chain couples TRBV7-2 to TRBJ1-1; perhaps TRBD1 as D (6 bases). Germline assignment: CDR1 SGHTA and CDR2 FQGNSA. V lost 6 bases and J 4 bases, leaving 21 bases between the germline ends. The CDR3 length is 16 residues. CDR3 protein: CASSRSSREGGTEAFF. As DNA, the CDR3 is TGTGCCAGCAGTCGCTCCTCCAGGGAAGGGGGCACTGAAGCTTTCTTT.

The rearrangement links TRBV19 to TRBJ1-2; TRBD1 matches 7 bases. The trim removed 5 bases at V and 6 bases at J, leaving 12 bases unmatched. CDR1 is LNHDA and CDR2 is SQIVND in the germline V gene (reference sequence). This CDR3 is 15 amino acids long. The CDR3 here is CASSPKDREGHGYTF. The CDR3 DNA is TGTGCCAGTAGTCCTAAAGACAGGGAAGGCCATGGCTACACCTTC.